Below are 20 T cell receptor beta chains sequenced from a single sample in a study of Graves' ophthalmopathy and Graves' hyperthyroidism. Amplification of the TCR beta CDR3 regions used RNA transcripts (as template). HTBI primers primed a first-round RT-PCR, and a second-round multiplex PCR followed. MiXCR, applied by TCRdb to the multiplex PCR reads, yields one record per CDR3 protein. The sample carries under 200,000 distinct CDR3 sequences, roughly two fifths recorded once. The specimen sequenced was peripheral blood. The receptor set was obtained from a woman aged 40 to 50 with Graves' ophthalmopathy.

This chain links TRBV29-1 with TRBJ1-2; 11 bases match TRBD1. The CDR3 runs 17 residues. The germline V gene encodes CDR1 SQVTM and CDR2 ANQGSEA. The V segment lost 0 bases and the J segment 4 bases; nucleotides outside the gene matches: 10. The CDR3: CSVEDPGQGAKGYGYTF. DNA for the CDR3: TGCAGCGTTGAAGACCCCGGACAGGGGGCAAAGGGCTATGGCTACACCTTC.

The chain has TRBV7-6 and TRBJ2-4; unclear D gene. CDR1 is SGHVS and CDR2 is FNYEAQ in the germline V gene. V gave up 5 bases and J gave up 8 bases, with 7 bases separating them. This CDR3 contains 11 residues. CDR3 DNA: TGTGCCAGCAGCCCCGGCCACATTCAGTACTTC. Translation: CASSPGHIQYF.

This clonotype was observed at least ten times. The chain joins TRBV20-1 to TRBJ1-5; D is ambiguous. The CDR3 extends over 16 amino acids. The germline CDR1 and CDR2 sequences are DFQATT and SNEGSKA (reference sequence). V gave up 6 bases and J gave up 1 base, with 19 bases separating them. The CDR3 region is CSAGASGSLSNQPQHF. CDR3 nucleotide sequence: TGCAGTGCGGGCGCTTCGGGGAGCTTGAGCAATCAGCCCCAGCATTTT.

This clonotype was seen many times. J is TRBJ2-7 and V is TRBV6-5, with 9 bases aligning to TRBD2. With V trimmed by 2 bases and J by 0 bases, 8 bases remained unmatched. This CDR3 has 17 residues. Germline CDR1 reads MNHEY; CDR2 reads SVGAGI. CDR3: CASSYKSDSGSSYEQYF. In DNA, the CDR3 is TGTGCCAGCAGTTACAAGTCGGATAGCGGGAGCTCCTACGAGCAGTACTTC.

This clonotype showed up just once. V and J are TRBV6-4 and TRBJ2-2; 8 nucleotides line up with TRBD1. This CDR3 has 16 amino acids. Germline CDR1 MRHNA, CDR2 SNTAGT. The V and J ends lost 2 bases and 3 bases, in that order; junction bases with no gene match: 5. CDR3 coding DNA: TGTGCCAGCAGTGACATTGGGACAGGCGACACCGGGGAGCTGTTTTTT. Amino acid sequence: CASSDIGTGDTGELFF.

This clonotype came up many times. The CDR3 nucleotides read TGTGCCAGCAGTGACCCCGGGACAGGGGGAAACATTCAGTACTTC. Protein product: CASSDPGTGGNIQYF. The chain has TRBV28 and TRBJ2-4; 11 bases align to TRBD1. The CDR3 contains 15 residues. V was clipped by 5 bases and J by 6 bases; unmatched bases: 6. Germline lookup yields CDR1 MDHEN and CDR2 SYDVKM. Complete variable domain (other parts from reference TRBV28 and TRBJ2-4): DVKVTQSSRYLVKRTGEKVFLECVQDMDHENMFWYRQDPGLGLRLIYFSYDVKMKEKGDIPEGYSVSREKKERFSLILESASTNQTSMYLCASSDPGTGGNIQYFGAGTRLSVL.

This clonotype occurred many times. The CDR3 region has the DNA TGTGCCAGCAGTCCACCGGGGAACGCCTACGAGCAGTACTTC. This codes for CASSPPGNAYEQYF. V is TRBV28 and J is TRBJ2-7; D possibly corresponds to TRBD2 (5 bases). The CDR3 has 14 amino acids. Trimming shortened V by 5 bases and J by 2 bases, and 13 bases separated the two germline ends. Germline V gene lookup returns CDR1 MDHEN and CDR2 SYDVKM.

At least ten counts were recorded for this clonotype. V is TRBV5-1 and J is TRBJ2-7; 8 nucleotides agree with TRBD1. Trimming cost V 4 bases and J 1 base; bases outside gene matches: 7. The CDR3 contains 15 residues. The V gene's germline CDR1 is SGHRS and CDR2 YFSETQ. The CDR3 DNA reads TGCGCCAGCAGCACCGGACAGGGATCGTCCTACGAGCAGTACTTC. Amino acids: CASSTGQGSSYEQYF.

This sequence joins TRBV28 and TRBJ2-5, with TRBD2 as a possible D gene (6 bases). From germline, CDR1 is MDHEN and CDR2 SYDVKM. Trimming pared 5 bases from V and 2 bases from J, leaving 15 bases between. This CDR3 contains 15 residues. The CDR3 DNA sequence: TGTGCCAGCAGTCCGCCGGGGGACCTGCAAGAGACCCAGTACTTC. It translates to CASSPPGDLQETQYF.

This clonotype was observed at least ten times. The chain joins TRBV5-1 to TRBJ1-1; a weak D match, TRBD1 (5 bases). V lost 2 bases to trimming and J lost 0 bases, with 17 bases between them. Germline lookup yields CDR1 SGHRS and CDR2 YFSETQ. CDR3 length: 17 amino acids. CDR3 sequence: CASSLIGHANLNTEAFF. The CDR3 nucleotides read TGCGCCAGCAGCTTAATCGGACACGCAAACCTGAACACTGAAGCTTTCTTT.

The sample holds many counts of this clonotype. The gene calls are TRBV4-2 and TRBJ1-1, with D tentatively TRBD1 (5 bases). Trimming removed 0 bases from V and 1 base from J, with 6 bases in between. The CDR3 is 14 residues long. The V gene's germline CDR1 is LGHNA and CDR2 YNFKEQ. The chain's CDR3 is CASSQDRGNTEAFF. The DNA of the CDR3 is TGTGCCAGCAGCCAAGATAGGGGGAACACTGAAGCTTTCTTT.

This clonotype was seen at least ten times. The chain has TRBV28 and TRBJ1-6, with TRBD1 identical over 7 bases. CDR1 is MDHEN and CDR2 is SYDVKM in the germline V gene. This CDR3 is 11 amino acids long. Trimming at V came to 10 bases and at J to 10 bases, leaving 4 bases not matched to a gene. The chain's CDR3 is CATSGGSPLHF. Written as DNA, the CDR3 is TGTGCCACCTCAGGGGGGTCACCCCTCCACTTT.

The V call is TRBV6-1, the J call TRBJ1-6; 8 nucleotides match TRBD1. Germline trimming cut 6 bases from V and 15 bases from J; bases unmatched to any gene: 13. The CDR3 sequence is 14 residues long. CDR1 is MNHNS, CDR2 SASEGT, per germline. The CDR3 sequence: CASSESRQGMVLHF. The CDR3, as DNA: TGTGCCAGCAGCGAATCTCGACAGGGGATGGTCCTCCACTTT.

This sequence joins TRBV28 and TRBJ1-2; 8 bases are a match to TRBD1. The length of the CDR3 is 15 residues. Germline CDR1 is MDHEN and CDR2 is SYDVKM. J was trimmed by 6 bases and V by 2 bases; bases with no gene match: 8. The CDR3 spells CASSLPFGQGHGYTF. For the CDR3, the DNA is TGTGCCAGCAGTTTACCTTTCGGACAGGGCCATGGCTACACCTTC.

The chain joins TRBV2 to TRBJ1-6, with unresolved D. CDR1 SNHLY and CDR2 FYNNEI come from the germline V gene. The length of the CDR3 is 15 residues. V was trimmed by 2 bases and J by 6 bases, leaving 11 bases between them. In DNA, the CDR3 is TGTGCCAGCAGTGAATCCCCCCCACGTAATTCACCCCTCCACTTT. The encoded protein is CASSESPPRNSPLHF.

This clonotype was observed many times. This clone may be a read error of a much larger clone one base away. V usage is TRBV12-3 or TRBV12-4 and J usage is TRBJ1-1; D may be TRBD1 (5 bases). There are 14 residues in the CDR3. In nucleotides, the CDR3 is TGTGCCAGCAGTAACCCAGGCAAGGACACTGAAGCTTCCTTT. It yields the protein CASSNPGKDTEASF.

Many counts were recorded for this clonotype. J is TRBJ2-7 and V is TRBV4-1; D is unresolved. Deletions cut 3 bases from V and 6 bases from J, with 9 bases between. This CDR3 has 12 residues. The germline gives CDR1 MGHRA, CDR2 YSYEKL. Here the CDR3 reads CASSHESSEQYF. CDR3 sequence (DNA): TGCGCCAGCAGCCATGAAAGTAGCGAGCAGTACTTC.

This clonotype was found many times. This chain links TRBV7-2 with TRBJ2-7; tentative D call: TRBD2 (6 bases). Germline CDR1 and CDR2: SGHTA and FQGNSA. V shed 2 bases and J shed 3 bases, with 8 bases lying between them. This CDR3 has 13 residues. The CDR3 is CASSLISGYEQYF. CDR3 sequence (DNA): TGTGCCAGCAGCTTAATTAGCGGCTACGAGCAGTACTTC. The full variable domain, with the rest looked up from reference TRBV7-2 and TRBJ2-7, is GAGVSQSPSNKVTEKGKDVELRCDPISGHTALYWYRQSLGQGLEFLIYFQGNSAPDKSGLPSDRFSAERTGGSVSTLTIQRTQQEDSAVYLCASSLISGYEQYFGPGTRLTVT.

This sequence joins TRBV6-1 and TRBJ1-1; D is possibly TRBD1 (6 bases). CDR3 size: 13 residues. Per germline, CDR1 MNHNS and CDR2 SASEGT. V gave up 3 bases and J gave up 6 bases, with 11 bases separating them. CDR3 protein: CASSDRDNAEAFF. CDR3 DNA: TGTGCCAGCAGTGACCGGGACAACGCTGAAGCTTTCTTT.

This clonotype was detected many times. The chain recombines TRBV6-2 or TRBV6-3 with TRBJ2-7, with D tentatively TRBD2 (6 bases). Germline lookup yields CDR1 MNHEY and CDR2 SVGEGT. The CDR3 is made up of 15 amino acids. Trimming removed 2 bases at V and 2 bases at J, with 13 bases between. CDR3 residues: CASSYTGLGTYEQYF. The CDR3 DNA reads as TGTGCCAGCAGTTACACGGGACTGGGTACCTACGAGCAGTACTTC.